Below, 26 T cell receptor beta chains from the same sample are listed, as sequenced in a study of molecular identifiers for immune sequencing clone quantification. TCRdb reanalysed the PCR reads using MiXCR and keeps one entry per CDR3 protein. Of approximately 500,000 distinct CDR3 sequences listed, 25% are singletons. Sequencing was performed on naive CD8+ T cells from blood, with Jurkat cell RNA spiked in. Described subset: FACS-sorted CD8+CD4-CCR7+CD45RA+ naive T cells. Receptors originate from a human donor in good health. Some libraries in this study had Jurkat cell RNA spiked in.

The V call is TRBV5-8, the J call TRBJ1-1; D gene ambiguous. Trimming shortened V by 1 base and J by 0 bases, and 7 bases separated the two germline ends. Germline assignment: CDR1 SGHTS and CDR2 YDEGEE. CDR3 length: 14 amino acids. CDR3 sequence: CASSLRDLNTEAFF. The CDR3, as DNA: TGTGCCAGCAGCTTGAGAGACCTGAACACTGAAGCTTTCTTT.

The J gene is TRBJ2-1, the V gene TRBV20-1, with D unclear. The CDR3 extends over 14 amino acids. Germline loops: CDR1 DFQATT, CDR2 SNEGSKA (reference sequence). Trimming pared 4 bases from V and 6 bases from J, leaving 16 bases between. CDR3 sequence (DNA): TGCAGTGCTATAAGTGAGGCCCAGCCCAATGAGCAGTTCTTC. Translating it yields CSAISEAQPNEQFF.

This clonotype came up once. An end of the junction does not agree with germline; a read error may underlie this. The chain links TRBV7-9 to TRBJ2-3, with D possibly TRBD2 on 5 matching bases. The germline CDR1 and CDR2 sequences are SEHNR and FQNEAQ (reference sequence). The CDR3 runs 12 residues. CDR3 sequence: CASSLVGDTQFF. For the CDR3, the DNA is TGTGCCAGCAGCTTAGTCGGGGATACGCAGTTTTTT.

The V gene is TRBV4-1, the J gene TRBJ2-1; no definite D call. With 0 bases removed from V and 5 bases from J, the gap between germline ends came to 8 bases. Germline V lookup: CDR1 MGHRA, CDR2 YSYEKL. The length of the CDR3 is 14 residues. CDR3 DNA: TGCGCCAGCAGCCAAGAGGTCGCACACAATGAGCAGTTCTTC. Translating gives CASSQEVAHNEQFF.

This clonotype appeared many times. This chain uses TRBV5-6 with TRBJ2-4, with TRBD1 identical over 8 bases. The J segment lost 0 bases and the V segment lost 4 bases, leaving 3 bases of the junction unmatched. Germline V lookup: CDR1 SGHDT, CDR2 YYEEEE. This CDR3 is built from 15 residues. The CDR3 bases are TGTGCCAGCAGCAGGGACAGGCTAGCCAAAAACATTCAGTACTTC. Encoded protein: CASSRDRLAKNIQYF.

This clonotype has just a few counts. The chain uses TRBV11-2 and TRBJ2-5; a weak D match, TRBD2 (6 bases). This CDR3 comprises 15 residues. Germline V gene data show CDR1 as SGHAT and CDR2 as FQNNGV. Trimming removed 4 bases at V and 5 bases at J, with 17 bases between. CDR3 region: CASSSHRRARETQYF. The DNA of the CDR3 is TGTGCCAGCAGCTCCCATCGGAGGGCTCGGGAGACCCAGTACTTC.

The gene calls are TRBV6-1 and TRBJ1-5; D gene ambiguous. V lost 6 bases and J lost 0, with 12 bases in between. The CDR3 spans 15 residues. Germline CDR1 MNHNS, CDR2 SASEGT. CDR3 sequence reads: CASRAVGYSNQPQHF. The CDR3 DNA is TGTGCCAGCAGAGCCGTGGGATATAGCAATCAGCCCCAGCATTTT.

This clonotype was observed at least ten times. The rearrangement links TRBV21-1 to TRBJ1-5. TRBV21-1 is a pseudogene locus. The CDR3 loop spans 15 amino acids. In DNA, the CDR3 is TGTGCCAGCAGCAAAGAGGATAAAGCAAATCAGCCCCAGCATTTT. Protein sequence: CASSKEDKANQPQHF.

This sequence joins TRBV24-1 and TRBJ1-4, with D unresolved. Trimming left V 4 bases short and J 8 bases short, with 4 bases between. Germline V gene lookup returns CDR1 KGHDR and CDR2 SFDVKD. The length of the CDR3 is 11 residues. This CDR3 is CATSDGEKLFF. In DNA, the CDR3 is TGTGCCACCAGTGACGGGGAAAAACTGTTTTTT.

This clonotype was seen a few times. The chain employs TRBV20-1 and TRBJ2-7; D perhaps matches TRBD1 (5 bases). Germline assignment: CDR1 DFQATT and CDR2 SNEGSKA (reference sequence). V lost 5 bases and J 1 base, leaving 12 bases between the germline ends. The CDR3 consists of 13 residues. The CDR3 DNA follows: TGCAGTGCTTCAGGGCAACATTCCTACGAGCAGTACTTC. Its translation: CSASGQHSYEQYF.

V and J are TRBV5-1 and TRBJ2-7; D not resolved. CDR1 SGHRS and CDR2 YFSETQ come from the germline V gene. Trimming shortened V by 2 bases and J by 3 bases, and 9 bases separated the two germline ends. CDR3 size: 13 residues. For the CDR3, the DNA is TGCGCCAGCAGCTTTACGGAGAACTACGAGCAGTACTTC. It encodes CASSFTENYEQYF.

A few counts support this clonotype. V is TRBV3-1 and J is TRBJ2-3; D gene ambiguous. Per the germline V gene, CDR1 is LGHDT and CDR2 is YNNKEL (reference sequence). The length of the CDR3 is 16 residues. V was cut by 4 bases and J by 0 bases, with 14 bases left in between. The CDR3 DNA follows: TGTGCCAGCAGCCCAAGGGCTTCAGGCAGCACAGATACGCAGTATTTT. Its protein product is CASSPRASGSTDTQYF.

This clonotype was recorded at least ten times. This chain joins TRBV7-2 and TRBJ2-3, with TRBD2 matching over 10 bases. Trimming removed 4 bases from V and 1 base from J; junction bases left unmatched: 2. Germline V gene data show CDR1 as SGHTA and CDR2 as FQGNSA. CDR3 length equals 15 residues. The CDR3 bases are TGTGCCAGCAGCTCCGGGACTAGCGGCACAGATACGCAGTATTTT. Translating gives CASSSGTSGTDTQYF.

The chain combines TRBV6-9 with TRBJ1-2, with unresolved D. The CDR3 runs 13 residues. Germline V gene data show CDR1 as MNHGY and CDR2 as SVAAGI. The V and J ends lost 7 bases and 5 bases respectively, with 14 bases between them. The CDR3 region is CASTSRGIYGYTF. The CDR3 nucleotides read TGTGCCAGCACTTCAAGAGGCATTTATGGCTACACCTTC.

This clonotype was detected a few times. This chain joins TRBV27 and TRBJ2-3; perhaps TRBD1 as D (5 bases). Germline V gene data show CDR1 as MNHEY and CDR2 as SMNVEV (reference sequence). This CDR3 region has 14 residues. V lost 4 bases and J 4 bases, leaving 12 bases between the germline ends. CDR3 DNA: TGTGCCAGCAGTTCCGACAGCTCCGCAGATACGCAGTATTTT. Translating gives CASSSDSSADTQYF.

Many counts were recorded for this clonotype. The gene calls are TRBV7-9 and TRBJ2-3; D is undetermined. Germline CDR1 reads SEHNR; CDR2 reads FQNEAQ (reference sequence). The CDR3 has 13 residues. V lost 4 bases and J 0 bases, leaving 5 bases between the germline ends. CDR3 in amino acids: CASSSPSTDTQYF. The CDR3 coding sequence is TGTGCCAGCAGCTCCCCAAGCACAGATACGCAGTATTTT.

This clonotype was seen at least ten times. The DNA of the CDR3 is TGTGCCACCAGCAGAGGTCAGGCCCAAGACACAGATACGCAGTATTTT. Its protein is CATSRGQAQDTDTQYF. This chain connects TRBV15 to TRBJ2-3; D is uncertain. Between the trimmed V and J ends, which lost 1 base and 2 bases, there was a span of 13 bases. The CDR3 loop spans 16 amino acids. CDR1 is LNHNV and CDR2 is YYDKDF in the germline V gene (reference sequence).

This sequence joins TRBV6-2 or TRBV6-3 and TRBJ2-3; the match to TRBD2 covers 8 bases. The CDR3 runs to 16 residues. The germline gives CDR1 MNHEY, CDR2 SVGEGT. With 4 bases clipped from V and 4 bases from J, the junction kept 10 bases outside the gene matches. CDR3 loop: CASSFLAGGIADTQYF. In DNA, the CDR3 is TGTGCCAGCAGTTTTCTGGCGGGGGGCATAGCAGATACGCAGTATTTT.

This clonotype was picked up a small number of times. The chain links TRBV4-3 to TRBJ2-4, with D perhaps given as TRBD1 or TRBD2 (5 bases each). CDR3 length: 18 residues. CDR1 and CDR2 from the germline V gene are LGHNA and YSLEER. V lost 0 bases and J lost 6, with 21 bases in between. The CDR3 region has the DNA TGCGCCAGCAGCCAAGATCTCCGAGGGGCCTCTCCTGGAAACATTCAGTACTTC. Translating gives CASSQDLRGASPGNIQYF.

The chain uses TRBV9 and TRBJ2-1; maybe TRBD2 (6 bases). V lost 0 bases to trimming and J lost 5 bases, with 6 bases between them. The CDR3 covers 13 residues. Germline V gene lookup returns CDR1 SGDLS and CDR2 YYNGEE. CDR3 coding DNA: TGTGCCAGCAGCGTAGGGACTAACAATGAGCAGTTCTTC. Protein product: CASSVGTNNEQFF. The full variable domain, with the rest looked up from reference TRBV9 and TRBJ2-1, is DSGVTQTPKHLITATGQRVTLRCSPRSGDLSVYWYQQSLDQGLQFLIQYYNGEERAKGNILERFSAQQFPDLHSELNLSSLELGDSALYFCASSVGTNNEQFFGPGTRLTVL.

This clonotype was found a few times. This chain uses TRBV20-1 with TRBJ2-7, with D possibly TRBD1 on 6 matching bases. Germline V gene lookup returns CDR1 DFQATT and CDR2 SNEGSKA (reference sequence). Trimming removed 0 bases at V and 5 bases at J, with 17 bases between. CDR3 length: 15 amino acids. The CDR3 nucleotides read TGCAGTGCTAGAGATTTCGCAGGGGTAGAGGACGAGCAGTACTTC. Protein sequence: CSARDFAGVEDEQYF.

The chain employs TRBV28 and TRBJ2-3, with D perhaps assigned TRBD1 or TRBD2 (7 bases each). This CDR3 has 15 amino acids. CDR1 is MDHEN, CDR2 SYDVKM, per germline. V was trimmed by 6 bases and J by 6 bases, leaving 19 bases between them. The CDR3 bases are TGTGCCAGCAGGTCTCAGGGGGGAGGGCCGGATACGCAGTATTTT. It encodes CASRSQGGGPDTQYF.

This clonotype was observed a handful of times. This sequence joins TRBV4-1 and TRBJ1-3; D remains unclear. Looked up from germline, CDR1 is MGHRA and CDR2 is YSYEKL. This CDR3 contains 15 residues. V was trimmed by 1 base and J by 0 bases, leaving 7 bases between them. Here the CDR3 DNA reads TGCGCCAGCAGCCAAGTTTGGGTCTCTGGAAACACCATATATTTT. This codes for CASSQVWVSGNTIYF.

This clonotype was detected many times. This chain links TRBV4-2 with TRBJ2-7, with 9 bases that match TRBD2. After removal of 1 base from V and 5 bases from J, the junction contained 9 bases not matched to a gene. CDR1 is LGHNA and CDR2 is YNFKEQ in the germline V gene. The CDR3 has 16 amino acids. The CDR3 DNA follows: TGTGCCAGCAGCCAAGTTATCAGCGGGGGGACTCACGAGCAGTACTTC. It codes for CASSQVISGGTHEQYF.

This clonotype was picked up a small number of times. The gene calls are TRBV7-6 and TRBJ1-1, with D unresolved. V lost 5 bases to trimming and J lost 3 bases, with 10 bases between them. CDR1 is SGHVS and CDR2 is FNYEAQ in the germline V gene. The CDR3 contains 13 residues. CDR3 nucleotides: TGTGCCAGCAGCGGGGATAGTGACACTGAAGCTTTCTTT. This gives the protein CASSGDSDTEAFF.

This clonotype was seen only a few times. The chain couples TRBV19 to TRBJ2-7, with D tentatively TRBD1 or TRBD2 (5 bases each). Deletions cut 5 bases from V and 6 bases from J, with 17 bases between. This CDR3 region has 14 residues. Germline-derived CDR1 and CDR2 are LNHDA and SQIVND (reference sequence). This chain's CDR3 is CASSASNGALEQYF. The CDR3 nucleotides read TGTGCCAGTAGTGCTTCTAACGGGGCCCTCGAGCAGTACTTC.